The sequence of this TCR beta chain was determined in a study of identifying expanded T cells in peripheral blood. General study results and limits: Differentially abundant clones: around 1.1 between replicates, about 16 at about 13 days, less than 25 at four. Variance in clone template counts between two-week samples significantly increased with total template count across all healthy donors.

In the case of this clone: Its antigen is not known.

During the collection period, no donor immune events like infections were recorded. Sequencing was performed with immunoSEQ multiplex PCR; in TCRdb, only in-frame clones are kept and a portion is missing. The table shows about 85,000 clones, with about 88% occurring only once. Trimming pared 6 bases from V and 0 bases from J, leaving 15 bases between. The germline V gene encodes CDR1 MDHEN and CDR2 SYDVKM. CDR3 length: 15 residues. The origin of this receptor is a person aged 18 to 70 in good health. The material sequenced was blood. The chain uses TRBV28 and TRBJ2-7; D could derive from TRBD1 or TRBD2 (7 bases each). The CDR3 reads CASRTGRASSYEQYF. The CDR3 nucleotides read TGTGCCAGCAGGACAGGGAGGGCTAGCTCCTACGAGCAGTACTTC. The variable domain in full, completed from reference TRBV28 and TRBJ2-7, reads DVKVTQSSRYLVKRTGEKVFLECVQDMDHENMFWYRQDPGLGLRLIYFSYDVKMKEKGDIPEGYSVSREKKERFSLILESASTNQTSMYLCASRTGRASSYEQYFGPGTRLTVT.